A selection of T cell receptor beta chains follows, all from one sample in a study of T-cell reconstitution after alpha-beta-depleted transplantation in children. TCRdb independently ran MiXCR on the PCR reads; one entry per CDR3 protein. The sample consists of some 110,000 distinct CDR3 sequences, approximately 10% of them appearing once. This material consisted of PBMCs, taken before TCRalphabeta/CD19-depleted stem cell transplant. The receptors come from a boy aged 2 to 10 with acute lymphoblastic leukemia, due to receive a stem cell transplant. Both conserved end residues are part of each CDR3. A D gene is named only where the DNA matches it firmly. Expanded clones get a size class; other rows say once, few or many, or leave the size out.

V gene: TRBV29-1
D gene: TRBD1
clone size: many
J gene: TRBJ1-1
CDR3 DNA: TGCAGCGTTGAAGCCGGGACAGGGGAAGCTGAAGCTTTCTTT
CDR3 protein: CSVEAGTGEAEAFF

V gene: TRBV6-1
D gene: NA
clone size: few
J gene: TRBJ2-7
CDR3 DNA: TGTGCCAGCAGCATTTACCCCGGGAAGGGGGGCGGCGAGCAGTACTTC
CDR3 protein: CASSIYPGKGGGEQYF

V gene: TRBV20-1
D gene: NA
clone size: few
J gene: TRBJ2-5
CDR3 DNA: TGCAGTGCTAAAACCCCCGGCGGAGGGGGCGTCGAGACCCAGTACTTC
CDR3 protein: CSAKTPGGGGVETQYF

V gene: TRBV20-1
D gene: TRBD1
clone size: NA
J gene: TRBJ2-1
CDR3 DNA: TGCAGTGCAAGGGCAGGGGGCACCTACAATGAGCAGTTCTTC
CDR3 protein: CSARAGGTYNEQFF

V gene: TRBV5-1
D gene: TRBD2
clone size: many
J gene: TRBJ2-3
CDR3 DNA: TGCGCCAGCGTTTTCTCGGGAGGGCGTACGCAGTATTTT
CDR3 protein: CASVFSGGRTQYF

V gene: TRBV25-1
D gene: TRBD1
clone size: many
J gene: TRBJ1-2
CDR3 DNA: TGTGCCAGCAGTGACGGGGCCAGGACAGGGGGCACCGACTTCTATGGCTACACCTTC
CDR3 protein: CASSDGARTGGTDFYGYTF

V gene: TRBV4-2
D gene: TRBD2
clone size: few
J gene: TRBJ2-1
CDR3 DNA: TGTGCCAGCAGCCAAGATTTACTAGCGGGAGGGCCGGTCGGTGAGCAGTTCTTC
CDR3 protein: CASSQDLLAGGPVGEQFF

V gene: TRBV6-1
D gene: NA
clone size: NA
J gene: TRBJ1-2
CDR3 DNA: TGTGCCAGCAGTGCCCAGGGAAACTATGGCTACACCTTC
CDR3 protein: CASSAQGNYGYTF

V gene: TRBV11-2
D gene: NA
clone size: NA
J gene: TRBJ2-5
CDR3 DNA: TGTGCCAGCAGCACTCCGGGCCTCGGTCGCACGGCGTCCCAGTACTTC
CDR3 protein: CASSTPGLGRTASQYF

V gene: TRBV5-1
D gene: TRBD2
clone size: NA
J gene: TRBJ2-7
CDR3 DNA: TGCGCCAGCAGCTTAACTAGCGGGAGTAACGAGCAGTACTTC
CDR3 protein: CASSLTSGSNEQYF

V gene: TRBV27
D gene: NA
clone size: NA
J gene: TRBJ1-2
CDR3 DNA: TGTGCCAGCAGTTTACGGACGGGCCTCTATGGCTACACCTTC
CDR3 protein: CASSLRTGLYGYTF

V gene: TRBV25-1
D gene: NA
clone size: few
J gene: TRBJ1-5
CDR3 DNA: TGTGCCAGCAGTGGACCGGCCCACGATCAGCCCCAGCATTTT
CDR3 protein: CASSGPAHDQPQHF

V gene: TRBV12-3/TRBV12-4
D gene: NA
clone size: few
J gene: TRBJ1-1
CDR3 DNA: TGTGCCAGCACCCCAGGGCAGGAGAACACTGAAGCTTTCTTT
CDR3 protein: CASTPGQENTEAFF

V gene: TRBV7-2
D gene: TRBD2
clone size: NA
J gene: TRBJ2-7
CDR3 DNA: TGTGCCAGCAGCTTAACCCCCACAGGAGCGGGAGGCTACGAGCAGTACTTC
CDR3 protein: CASSLTPTGAGGYEQYF

V gene: TRBV7-9
D gene: NA
clone size: many
J gene: TRBJ1-1
CDR3 DNA: TGTGCCAGCAGCCAGAGGACAGATGAAGCTTTCTTT
CDR3 protein: CASSQRTDEAFF

V gene: TRBV27
D gene: TRBD2
clone size: NA
J gene: TRBJ2-7
CDR3 DNA: TGTGCCAGCAGTCCACCAGGACTAGCGGGAAGGCACGAGCAGTACTTC
CDR3 protein: CASSPPGLAGRHEQYF

V gene: TRBV5-1
D gene: NA
clone size: NA
J gene: TRBJ2-3
CDR3 DNA: TGCGCCAGCAGCTTGACTGGGAGGACAGATACGCAGTATTTT
CDR3 protein: CASSLTGRTDTQYF

V gene: TRBV12-3/TRBV12-4
D gene: TRBD2
clone size: many
J gene: TRBJ2-1
CDR3 DNA: TGTGCCAGTCGGGAAGCGGGAACCCCCCGTGGGGAGCAGTTCTTC
CDR3 protein: CASREAGTPRGEQFF

V gene: TRBV29-1
D gene: NA
clone size: NA
J gene: TRBJ2-1
CDR3 DNA: TGCAGCGTTGATAGGGGAGAGCTCTTC
CDR3 protein: CSVDRGELF

V gene: TRBV12-3/TRBV12-4
D gene: TRBD1
clone size: NA
J gene: TRBJ1-1
CDR3 DNA: TGTGCCAGCAGGGCCGACAGGGAGCTGAACACTGAAGCTTTCTTT
CDR3 protein: CASRADRELNTEAFF

V gene: TRBV5-1
D gene: TRBD1
clone size: many
J gene: TRBJ2-7
CDR3 DNA: TGCGCCAGCAGCCCAACGACAGGGGGCCCCTACGAGCAGTACTTC
CDR3 protein: CASSPTTGGPYEQYF

V gene: TRBV30
D gene: TRBD1
clone size: NA
J gene: TRBJ2-3
CDR3 DNA: TGTGCCTGGAGCCCAGGGGGAGATACGCAGTATTTT
CDR3 protein: CAWSPGGDTQYF

V gene: TRBV28
D gene: TRBD1
clone size: many
J gene: TRBJ2-3
CDR3 DNA: TGTGCCAGCAGTTCTCCGACAGGGGTGGCAGATACGCAGTATTTT
CDR3 protein: CASSSPTGVADTQYF

V gene: TRBV7-9
D gene: TRBD2
clone size: many
J gene: TRBJ2-2
CDR3 DNA: TGTGCCAGCCTGGGGACTAGCGGGAGATGGGTAGCCGGGGAGCTGTTTTTT
CDR3 protein: CASLGTSGRWVAGELFF

V gene: TRBV12-3/TRBV12-4
D gene: NA
clone size: many
J gene: TRBJ2-2
CDR3 DNA: TGTGCCAGCAGCCTCTCCCAGGTCCCCGGGGAGCTGTTTTTT
CDR3 protein: CASSLSQVPGELFF